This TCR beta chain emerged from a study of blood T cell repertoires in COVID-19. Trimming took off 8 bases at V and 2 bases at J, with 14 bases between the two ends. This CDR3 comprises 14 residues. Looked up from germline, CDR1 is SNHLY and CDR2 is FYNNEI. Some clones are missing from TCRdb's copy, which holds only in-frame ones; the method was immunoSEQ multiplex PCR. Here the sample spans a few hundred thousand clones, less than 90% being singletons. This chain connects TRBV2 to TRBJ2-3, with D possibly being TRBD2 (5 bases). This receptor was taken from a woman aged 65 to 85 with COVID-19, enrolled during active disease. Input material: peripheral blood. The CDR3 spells CASGRVGVTDTQYF. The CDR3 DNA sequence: TGTGCCAGCGGGCGGGTCGGGGTCACAGATACGCAGTATTTT.